The 2 T cell receptor beta chains below come from one sample, sequenced in a study of graft-versus-host responses after intestinal transplantation. Sequenced by immunoSEQ multiplex PCR; TCRdb stores in-frame clones only, minus some. The sample has 35,000 to 45,000 clones, more than 85% seen once. This specimen was PBMCs, taken 524 days after transplant. Every receptor here comes from a human patient who received an intestinal transplant, so some T cells may come from the graft donor.

The chain links TRBV5-1 to TRBJ2-5, with a possible D match to TRBD2 (6 bases). The V end lost 0 bases, the J end lost 7 bases, and 13 bases lay between the germline ends. Germline V lookup: CDR1 SGHRS, CDR2 YFSETQ. The CDR3 is 14 residues long. This CDR3 reads CASSLEAAGRTQYF. DNA of the CDR3: TGCGCCAGCAGCTTGGAGGCGGCGGGAAGGACCCAGTACTTC.

V usage is TRBV25-1 and J usage is TRBJ1-3; 9 positions match TRBD1. Per germline, CDR1 MGHDK and CDR2 SYGVNS. The CDR3 sequence is 16 residues long. V lost 2 bases, J lost 6 bases, and 8 bases stayed unmatched. The CDR3 spells CASSEARGQGQNTIYF. The CDR3 DNA reads as TGTGCCAGCAGTGAAGCCCGGGGACAGGGCCAAAACACCATATATTTT.